This TCR beta chain is from a study of T cell changes during pregnancy in multiple sclerosis (dated by TCRdb to 2018 to 2020). Context from the whole study: The study looked at changes in the T cell repertoire across pregnancy in women with multiple sclerosis.

A remark on this clone: Its antigen specificity is not known. Per-base qualities were not stored, and no clone one base away is much larger.

The library relied on the immunoSEQ multiplex PCR assay. Not all clones reach the TCRdb copy of this immuneACCESS table, which keeps in-frame sequences only. Checked studies attribute under half of the gap to unresolved V genes and leave the rest unexplained. In all, the sample holds about 59,000 clones, and 93% of those were seen once. The ten largest clones represent roughly 0.34% of the sample. For CDR1 and CDR2, the germline V gene lists SGHNT and YENEEA. Trimming takes 5 bases off V and 6 bases off J; junction bases not matched to a gene: 11. Inclusive of the bounding cysteine and phenylalanine, the CDR3 is 15 residues long. The kept DNA is CDR3 alone, 45 bases in frame from the first base.

The sample in question was CD4+ T cells from peripheral blood mononuclear cells, obtained before pregnancy. This TCR came from a female donor with multiple sclerosis, enrolled in a pregnancy study. The rearrangement combines TRBV11-3 with TRBJ1-2; 8 bases in the middle match TRBD1. The CDR3 amino acid sequence is: CASSLPPGQGHGYTF. Here is the DNA: TGTGCCAGCAGCCTACCCCCCGGACAGGGCCATGGCTACACCTTC.